These T cell receptor beta chains were read from a single sample in a study of blood T cell repertoires in COVID-19. Repertoires were generated with immunoSEQ multiplex PCR, while TCRdb's copy carries only in-frame clones and drops some. The sample has 100,000 to 150,000 clones, about 70% seen once; the top ten hold 5.5% to 7.5%. Input material: peripheral blood. The receptors here all came from a man of 80 years or more with COVID-19, enrolled during active disease. Each CDR3 is given with its conserved first and last residue. D genes are given only for firm matches. A row's size may be missing; if present it is once, few, many or a size class.

v_gene	j_gene	d_gene	abundance	CDR3nt	CDR3aa
TRBV5-1	TRBJ2-3	TRBD2	many	TGCGCCAGCAGCGGCCCACTAGCGGGAGAGACAGATACGCAGTATTTT	CASSGPLAGETDTQYF
TRBV5-4	TRBJ1-4	.	.	TGTGCCAGCAGCTGGCGCTCAGGGTCGGTCGCGGAAAAACTGTTTTTT	CASSWRSGSVAEKLFF
TRBV3-1/TRBV3-2	TRBJ2-1	.	.	TGTGCCAGCAGCCAAGAGGAGGTAAATGAGCAGTTCTTC	CASSQEEVNEQFF
TRBV15	TRBJ2-7	TRBD2	.	TGTGCCACCAGCAGAGATCGGGCTAGCGGGAGGGTAATGGGCTACGAGCAGTACTTC	CATSRDRASGRVMGYEQYF
TRBV7-3	TRBJ1-1	TRBD1	.	TGTGCCAGCAGCCCGAGACAGGGGGCTACTGAAGCTTTCTTT	CASSPRQGATEAFF
TRBV5-1	TRBJ1-4	.	.	TGCGCCAGCAGCCCACAGGGAACTAATGAAAAACTGTTTTTT	CASSPQGTNEKLFF
TRBV28	TRBJ2-5	TRBD2	.	TGTGCCAGCATCAATAGCGGGAGGGGGGAGACCCAGTACTTC	CASINSGRGETQYF
TRBV9	TRBJ2-1	TRBD2	few	TGTGCCAGCAGCGTAGGTGCTAGCGGGAGGACAAACAATGAGCAGTTCTTC	CASSVGASGRTNNEQFF
TRBV28	TRBJ2-7	.	many	TGTGCCAGCAGTCTGGGACATCGGGGGGATGAGCAGTACTTC	CASSLGHRGDEQYF
TRBV28	TRBJ2-3	TRBD1	.	TGTGCCAGCGCCGGGACAGCGACCACAGATACGCAGTATTTT	CASAGTATTDTQYF
TRBV28	TRBJ1-2	.	.	TGTGCCAGCAGTTCCCCACAGGGTATCTATGGCTACACCTTC	CASSSPQGIYGYTF
TRBV6-2/TRBV6-3	TRBJ2-7	TRBD2	.	TGTGCCAGCAGTAAGACGGGGGGAGCCTACGAGCAGTACTTC	CASSKTGGAYEQYF
TRBV4-1	TRBJ1-5	TRBD1	.	TGCGCCAGCAGCCAAGCCGAGGGGTGGACAGGGGTCGAGCAGCCCCAGCATTTT	CASSQAEGWTGVEQPQHF
TRBV3-1/TRBV3-2	TRBJ2-5	TRBD2	.	TGTGCCAGCAGCCACAGCGGGGAAGAGACCCAGTACTTC	CASSHSGEETQYF
TRBV5-1	TRBJ2-2	.	few	TGCGCCAGCAGCGGCGGACAGACCGGGGAGCTGTTTTTT	CASSGGQTGELFF
TRBV7-9	TRBJ2-1	TRBD2	.	TGTGCCAGCAGCTTAGTTGGGACTAGCGGGAGTGGCCGCGTCTTC	CASSLVGTSGSGRVF
TRBV10-2	TRBJ2-5	TRBD2	.	TGCGCCAGCAGGGGGCGGACTAGCGGGAGTGGGGAGACCCAGTACTTC	CASRGRTSGSGETQYF
TRBV6-5	TRBJ1-6	TRBD1	.	TGTGCCAGCAGTAAGCGGGACAGGGAGGATTCACCCCTCCACTTT	CASSKRDREDSPLHF
TRBV4-2	TRBJ2-3	.	.	TGTGCCAGCAGCCAGCCCGAGGGTACGCAGTATTTT	CASSQPEGTQYF
TRBV4-3	TRBJ1-2	TRBD1	.	TGCGCCAGCAGCCATGCTCACTCGGGACAGAACTATGGCTACACCTTC	CASSHAHSGQNYGYTF
TRBV6-1	TRBJ1-4	.	.	TGTGCCAGCAGTGAAGAAACTTTCGGACATGCAACTAATGAAAAACTGTTTTTT	CASSEETFGHATNEKLFF
TRBV6-4	TRBJ1-2	.	.	TGTGCCAGCATACCAACGCGGGACGGTCCCTATGGCTACACCTTC	CASIPTRDGPYGYTF
TRBV14	TRBJ2-5	TRBD2	.	TGTGCCAGCAGCCCGCGGTTTAGCGGGAACCAAGAGACCCAGTACTTC	CASSPRFSGNQETQYF
TRBV29-1	TRBJ1-2	TRBD1	.	TGCAGCGTGGGGACAGGGTTTGGTGGCTACACCTTC	CSVGTGFGGYTF
TRBV28	TRBJ1-4	TRBD1	.	TGTGCCAGCAGTTTCATCGGACAGGGGGACAATGAAAAACTGTTTTTT	CASSFIGQGDNEKLFF
TRBV20-1	TRBJ2-1	TRBD2	.	TGCAGTGCTAGTCATCTAGCGGCCAACTCCTACAATGAGCAGTTCTTC	CSASHLAANSYNEQFF
TRBV6-2/TRBV6-3	TRBJ2-1	.	.	TGTGCCAGCAGCCACCGGGACAAGAGACATGAGCAGTTCTTC	CASSHRDKRHEQFF